The 20 T cell receptor beta chains below come from one sample, sequenced in a study of blood T cell repertoires in COVID-19. Some clones are missing from TCRdb's copy, which holds only in-frame ones; the method was immunoSEQ multiplex PCR. The table lists hundreds of thousands of clones, roughly 85% of them singletons, with roughly 3.6% in the top ten. Material: peripheral blood. These receptors all come from a young woman with acute or convalescent COVID-19.

CDR3 DNA sequence: TGCGCCAGCAGCCAAGACCCCCTGAATCAGCCCCAGCATTTT. This gives the protein CASSQDPLNQPQHF. This rearrangement joins TRBV4-1 to TRBJ1-5; D call uncertain. Germline V gene data show CDR1 as MGHRA and CDR2 as YSYEKL. The CDR3 sequence is 14 residues long. Trimming shortened V by 0 bases and J by 4 bases, and 7 bases separated the two germline ends.

The rearrangement joins TRBV3-1 (or the pseudogene TRBV3-2) to TRBJ2-2, with D uncertain. Trimming stripped 0 bases from V and 6 bases from J, with 5 bases between. This CDR3 comprises 13 residues. CDR1 and CDR2 (germline): LGHDT, YNNKEL (reference sequence). In DNA, the CDR3 is TGTGCCAGCAGCCAAGAGCAGGCCGGGGAGCTGTTTTTT. Amino acid sequence: CASSQEQAGELFF.

The rearrangement links TRBV5-3 to TRBJ1-2, with D unclear. TRBV5-3 is classed as an ORF, of uncertain function. Trimming stripped 0 bases from V and 8 bases from J, with 5 bases between. The CDR3 has 11 amino acids. The CDR3 protein is CARSLDGGYTF. As DNA, the CDR3 is TGTGCCAGAAGCTTGGATGGCGGCTACACCTTC.

The V and J genes are TRBV29-1 and TRBJ2-3; no clear D gene. The CDR3 runs 13 residues. The V gene's germline CDR1 is SQVTM and CDR2 ANQGSEA. V was cut by 0 bases and J by 2 bases, with 6 bases left in between. The CDR3, as DNA: TGCAGCGTTGAAGAACAGATCACAGATACGCAGTATTTT. The encoded protein is CSVEEQITDTQYF.

The chain uses TRBV9 and TRBJ1-1, with D maybe TRBD1 (6 bases). The CDR3 has 14 amino acids. V was trimmed by 4 bases and J by 0 bases, leaving 10 bases between them. Germline CDR1 and CDR2: SGDLS and YYNGEE. CDR3 nucleotides: TGTGCCAGCAGCCAAGGACAGCTGAACACTGAAGCTTTCTTT. Amino acids: CASSQGQLNTEAFF. Combining the CDR3 with reference TRBV9 and TRBJ1-1 gives the whole variable domain DSGVTQTPKHLITATGQRVTLRCSPRSGDLSVYWYQQSLDQGLQFLIQYYNGEERAKGNILERFSAQQFPDLHSELNLSSLELGDSALYFCASSQGQLNTEAFFGQGTRLTVV.

The chain links TRBV6-5 to TRBJ1-1; the match to TRBD1 covers 7 bases. V lost 7 bases, J lost 1 base, and 3 bases stayed unmatched. The CDR3 totals 13 residues. The germline V gene encodes CDR1 MNHEY and CDR2 SVGAGI. CDR3 DNA: TGTGCCAGCAATCGGGACAGGAACACTGAAGCTTTCTTT. Its protein product is CASNRDRNTEAFF.

The CDR3 nucleotides read TGCGCCAGCAGCTTGACAGGGGACAATGAGCAGTTCTTC. Encoded protein: CASSLTGDNEQFF. The V and J genes are TRBV5-1 and TRBJ2-1, with TRBD1 identical over 7 bases. CDR1 is SGHRS and CDR2 is YFSETQ in the germline V gene. V was pared by 1 base and J by 5 bases, with 0 bases of the junction left unmatched. The CDR3 length is 13 residues.

The V call is TRBV28, the J call TRBJ1-5, with D tentatively TRBD1 (5 bases). V lost 6 bases, J lost 0 bases, and 15 bases lay in between. The germline V gene encodes CDR1 MDHEN and CDR2 SYDVKM. The CDR3 totals 16 residues. The CDR3 region is CASSWAGHYSNQPQHF. Here the CDR3 DNA reads TGTGCCAGCAGCTGGGCAGGGCATTATAGCAATCAGCCCCAGCATTTT.

The chain employs TRBV30 and TRBJ1-2; 8 nucleotides match TRBD1. The CDR3 extends over 14 amino acids. The junction had 8 bases not matched to a gene; V was cut back by 0 bases and J by 8 bases. CDR1 is GTSNPN and CDR2 is SVGIG in the germline V gene (reference sequence). The CDR3 DNA is TGTGCCTGGAGTGTACTGATGGACAGGGAGGGCTACACCTTC. Translation: CAWSVLMDREGYTF.

The J gene is TRBJ1-6, the V gene TRBV30, with D perhaps TRBD1 (6 bases). The germline CDR1 and CDR2 sequences are GTSNPN and SVGIG (reference sequence). The CDR3 has 16 amino acids. With 8 bases removed from V and 7 bases from J, the gap between germline ends came to 24 bases. CDR3 sequence (DNA): TGTGCCGCGAATCCTCAGGGGAAGTCAGAAAATTCACCCCTCCACTTT. Protein product: CAANPQGKSENSPLHF.

The chain links TRBV5-4 to TRBJ2-7; 9 nucleotides align to TRBD1. The CDR3 loop spans 15 amino acids. V gave up 10 bases and J gave up 4 bases; unmatched junction bases: 15. Germline loops: CDR1 SGHNT, CDR2 YYREEE (reference sequence). CDR3 in amino acids: CAGSNLGQGKYEQYF. The CDR3 DNA is TGTGCCGGAAGCAATCTAGGACAGGGGAAATACGAGCAGTACTTC. Drawing the rest from reference TRBV5-4 and TRBJ2-7, the complete variable domain is ETGVTQSPTHLIKTRGQQVTLRCSSQSGHNTVSWYQQALGQGPQFIFQYYREEENGRGNFPPRFSGLQFPNYSSELNVNALELDDSALYLCAGSNLGQGKYEQYFGPGTRLTVT.

The chain carries TRBV10-1 and TRBJ2-1; 9 bases line up with TRBD1. CDR3 size: 14 residues. Trimming took 2 bases from V and 7 from J; bases not matched to a gene: 3. From germline, CDR1 is WNHNN and CDR2 SYGVQD (reference sequence). The CDR3 bases are TGCGCCAGCAGTGAGACAGGACAGGGGAATGAGCAGTTCTTC. Translation: CASSETGQGNEQFF.

The rearrangement uses TRBV28 and TRBJ1-1; 9 nucleotides line up with TRBD1. V shed 7 bases and J 1 base; nucleotides not matched to a gene: 7. Germline values: CDR1 MDHEN, CDR2 SYDVKM. This CDR3 is built from 15 residues. The CDR3, as DNA: TGTGCCAGCAACTCACAGGGGGCCGGGAACACTGAAGCTTTCTTT. This sequence encodes CASNSQGAGNTEAFF.

The rearrangement uses TRBV5-1 and TRBJ1-1; 8 nucleotides line up with TRBD1. CDR3 length equals 16 residues. Unmatched junction bases numbered 10, after V lost 3 bases and J lost 3 bases. Germline V lookup: CDR1 SGHRS, CDR2 YFSETQ. This CDR3 reads CASSYTRGQDDTEAFF. CDR3 DNA: TGCGCCAGCAGCTACACCAGGGGGCAAGACGACACTGAAGCTTTCTTT.

The chain employs TRBV28 and TRBJ2-1, with 9 positions matching TRBD1. From germline, CDR1 is MDHEN and CDR2 SYDVKM. This CDR3 is 13 amino acids long. V gave up 7 bases and J gave up 8 bases; unmatched junction bases: 6. The CDR3 sequence is CASTWDRVDEQFF. Written as DNA, the CDR3 is TGTGCCAGCACCTGGGACAGGGTCGATGAGCAGTTCTTC.

The chain couples TRBV7-9 to TRBJ1-4; D might be TRBD1 (5 bases). Germline CDR1 SEHNR, CDR2 FQNEAQ (reference sequence). V was clipped by 3 bases and J by 7 bases, with 21 bases between them. The CDR3 is made up of 17 amino acids. In DNA form, the CDR3 reads TGTGCCAGCAGCTTGGATACCGCGGGGCGAAGGGGTGAAAAACTGTTTTTT. Its protein product is CASSLDTAGRRGEKLFF.

The CDR3 is CASSLMTNTGELFF. DNA for the CDR3: TGCGCCAGCAGCTTGATGACAAACACCGGGGAGCTGTTTTTT. V gene TRBV5-1 combines with J gene TRBJ2-2; no clear D gene. Trimming took off 1 base at V and 2 bases at J, with 6 bases between the two ends. The germline V gene encodes CDR1 SGHRS and CDR2 YFSETQ. This CDR3 spans 14 amino acids.

This chain joins TRBV19 and TRBJ1-1, with D perhaps matching TRBD1 (5 bases). The ends were cut back, 6 bases at V and 5 bases at J, with 10 bases in the middle. CDR1 and CDR2 from the germline V gene are LNHDA and SQIVND (reference sequence). This CDR3 contains 12 residues. DNA of the CDR3: TGTGCCAGTAGGGCAGGGAGGACTGAAGCTTTCTTT. Amino acids: CASRAGRTEAFF.

The CDR3 sequence: CATSSRTGSGGYTF. The CDR3 DNA follows: TGTGCCACCAGCAGTAGGACAGGGTCGGGTGGCTACACCTTC. This chain uses TRBV15 with TRBJ1-2; 8 bases align to TRBD1. J was trimmed by 7 bases and V by 3 bases; bases with no gene match: 7. The CDR3 extends over 14 amino acids. CDR1 is LNHNV and CDR2 is YYDKDF in the germline V gene (reference sequence).

This chain joins TRBV3-1 (or the pseudogene TRBV3-2) and TRBJ2-1; 7 nucleotides align to TRBD2. CDR3 length equals 14 residues. Germline-derived CDR1 and CDR2 are LGHDT and YNNKEL (reference sequence). V lost 5 bases, J lost 7 bases, and 8 bases stayed unmatched. The CDR3 DNA is TGTGCCAGCAGCGGCCAGCGGGGCGGGAATGAGCAGTTCTTC. Its protein product is CASSGQRGGNEQFF.